This TCR beta chain was retrieved from a study of patients and donors after allogeneic stem cell transplantation. Each CDR3 protein is one row after TCRdb ran MiXCR on the RT-PCR reads. The table includes 150,000 or so distinct CDR3 sequences, 24% detected once. In its sample, this clonotype was seen once. This CDR3 is 12 amino acids long. The germline V gene encodes CDR1 SGHRS and CDR2 YFSETQ. With 0 bases removed from V and 7 bases from J, the gap between germline ends came to 8 bases. V gene TRBV5-1 combines with J gene TRBJ2-7; tentatively, D is TRBD2 (5 bases). Sequencing was performed on blood, either unsorted or a sorted T cell fraction (not recorded which). This TCR was sampled from a human donor who was either an allogeneic HSCT recipient or a stem cell or donor lymphocyte infusion donor (not recorded which). It is not recorded whose cells these are; they may come from a transplant donor. CDR3 DNA sequence: TGCGCCAGCAGCTTGGGCACTAGGGAGCAGTACTTC. It yields the protein CASSLGTREQYF.